The clone carrying this T cell receptor (beta chain) was found many times. Its antigen is not known. The data belong to a study of T cell repertoires in cytomegalovirus infection. TCRdb recomputed calls from the reads with MiXCR, one row per CDR3 protein. This table holds roughly 500,000 distinct CDR3 sequences, 30% to 35% found once. Germline lookup yields CDR1 MNHNY and CDR2 SVGAGI (reference sequence). The CDR3 consists of 14 residues. J lost 7 bases, V lost 6 bases, and 11 bases had no gene match. The source material was cultured PBMCs, sampled from culture after CMV antigen stimulation. The receptor was derived from a human donor in good health (CMV status not recorded). Some clones in this sample may be carry-over from other donors' samples. This chain connects TRBV6-6 to TRBJ2-7, with 8 bases matching TRBD2. The CDR3 nucleotides are TGTGCCAGCAGCGCCGGGACTAGAACGGGGGAGCAGTACTTC. It encodes CASSAGTRTGEQYF.